This record covers a single T cell receptor beta chain. No antigen is known for it. This sample stems from a study of blood T cells in healthy people across ages. Study details: Template-switching capture recovered about one barcoded beta molecule per two T cells. Study-wide results and caveats: Roughly linear age-related decline in beta diversity appeared, significant by age roughly 40.

The authors ran a second PCR of 7 to 11 cycles using a sample-barcoded 5' primer and a J-beta primer mix. CDR3-containing paired-end reads numbering at least 2.5 million came from each sample. TCRdb processed the 5' RACE reads anew with MiXCR; each CDR3 protein has one entry. The table lists over 700,000 distinct CDR3 sequences, about 55% of them singletons. Germline-derived CDR1 and CDR2 are SGHTA and FQGTGA. The V gene end was trimmed by 0 bases and the J gene end by 5 bases; junction bases not matched to a gene: 5. The CDR3 has 16 residues. Donors gave roughly 10 milliliters of peripheral blood apiece.

Sequenced material: blood. The sequence derives from an older man in good health. The V call is TRBV7-3, the J call TRBJ2-3; 10 positions agree with TRBD2. The CDR3 DNA is TGTGCCAGCAGCTTAACCCTAGCGGGAGCGGGAGATACGCAGTATTTT. Translating it yields CASSLTLAGAGDTQYF. Full variable domain (outside the CDR3, taken from reference TRBV7-3 and TRBJ2-3): GAGVSQTPSNKVTEKGKYVELRCDPISGHTALYWYRQSLGQGPEFLIYFQGTGAADDSGLPNDRFFAVRPEGSVSTLKIQRTERGDSAVYLCASSLTLAGAGDTQYFGPGTRLTVL.